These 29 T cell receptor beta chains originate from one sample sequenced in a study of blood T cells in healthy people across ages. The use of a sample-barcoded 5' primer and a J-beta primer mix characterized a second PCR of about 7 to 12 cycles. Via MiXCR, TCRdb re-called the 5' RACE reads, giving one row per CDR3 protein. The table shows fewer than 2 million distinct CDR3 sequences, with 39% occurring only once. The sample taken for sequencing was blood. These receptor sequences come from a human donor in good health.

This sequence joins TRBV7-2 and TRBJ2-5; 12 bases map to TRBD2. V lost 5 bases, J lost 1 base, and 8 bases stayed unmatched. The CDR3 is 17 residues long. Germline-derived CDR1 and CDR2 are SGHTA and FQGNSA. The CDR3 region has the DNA TGTGCCAGCAGCCCACGGACTAGCGGGGTCTTCCAAGAGACCCAGTACTTC. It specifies CASSPRTSGVFQETQYF.

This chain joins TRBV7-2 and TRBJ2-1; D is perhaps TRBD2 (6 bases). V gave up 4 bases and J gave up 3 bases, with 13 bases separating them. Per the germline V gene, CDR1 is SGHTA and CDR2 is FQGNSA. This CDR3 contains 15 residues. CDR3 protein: CASSSLARVYNEQFF. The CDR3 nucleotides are TGTGCCAGCAGCTCTCTAGCGAGAGTCTACAATGAGCAGTTCTTC.

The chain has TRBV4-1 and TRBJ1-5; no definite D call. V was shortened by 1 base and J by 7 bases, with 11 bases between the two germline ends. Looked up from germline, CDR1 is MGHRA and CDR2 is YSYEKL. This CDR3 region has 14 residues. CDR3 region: CASSQVLGPQPQHF. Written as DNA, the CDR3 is TGCGCCAGCAGCCAAGTCCTGGGTCCCCAGCCCCAGCATTTT.

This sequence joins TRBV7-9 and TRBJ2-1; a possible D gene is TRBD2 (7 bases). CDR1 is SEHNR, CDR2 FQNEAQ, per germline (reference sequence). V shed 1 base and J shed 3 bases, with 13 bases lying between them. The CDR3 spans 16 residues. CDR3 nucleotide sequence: TGTGCCAGCAGCTTAGTCGCGGGGGCACTCTACAATGAGCAGTTCTTC. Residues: CASSLVAGALYNEQFF.

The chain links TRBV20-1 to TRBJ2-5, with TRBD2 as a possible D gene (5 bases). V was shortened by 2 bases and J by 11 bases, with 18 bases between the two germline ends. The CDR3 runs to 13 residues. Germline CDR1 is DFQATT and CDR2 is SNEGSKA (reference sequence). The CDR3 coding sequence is TGCAGTGCTAGACCAACTAGTATCGGTGAGCAGTACTTC. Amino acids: CSARPTSIGEQYF.

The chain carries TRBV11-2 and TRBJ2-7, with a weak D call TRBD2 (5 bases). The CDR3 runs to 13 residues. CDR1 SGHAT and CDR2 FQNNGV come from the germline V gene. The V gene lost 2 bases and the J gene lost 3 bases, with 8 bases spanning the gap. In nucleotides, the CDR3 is TGTGCCAGCAGCTTACAAGCGGTCTACGAGCAGTACTTC. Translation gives CASSLQAVYEQYF. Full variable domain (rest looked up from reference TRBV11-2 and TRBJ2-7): EAGVAQSPRYKIIEKRQSVAFWCNPISGHATLYWYQQILGQGPKLLIQFQNNGVVDDSQLPKDRFSAERLKGVDSTLKIQPAKLEDSAVYLCASSLQAVYEQYFGPGTRLTVT.

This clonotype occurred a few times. CDR3 nucleotides: TGCAGCGTTGTGTGGGATAGCAATCAGCCCCAGCATTTT. Amino acids: CSVVWDSNQPQHF. The V gene is TRBV29-1, the J gene TRBJ1-5; D is unclear. The ends were cut back, 4 bases at V and 0 bases at J, with 7 bases in the middle. This CDR3 is 13 amino acids long. Germline CDR1 SQVTM, CDR2 ANQGSEA.

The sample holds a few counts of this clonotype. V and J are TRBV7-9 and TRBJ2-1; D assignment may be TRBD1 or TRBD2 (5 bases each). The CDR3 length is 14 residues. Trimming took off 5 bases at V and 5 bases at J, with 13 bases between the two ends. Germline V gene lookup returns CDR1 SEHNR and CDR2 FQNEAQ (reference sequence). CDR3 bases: TGTGCCAGCAGCCCCCAGAGGGGAAACAATGAGCAGTTCTTC. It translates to CASSPQRGNNEQFF.

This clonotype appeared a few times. In DNA, the CDR3 is TGCGCCAGCAGCTTAGGGAGCGGGGGGGCCCAAAACATTCAGTACTTC. This gives the protein CASSLGSGGAQNIQYF. The chain recombines TRBV5-1 with TRBJ2-4; 10 bases are shared with TRBD2. Germline CDR1 is SGHRS and CDR2 is YFSETQ. There are 16 residues in the CDR3. The J segment lost 5 bases and the V segment lost 2 bases, leaving 7 bases of the junction unmatched.

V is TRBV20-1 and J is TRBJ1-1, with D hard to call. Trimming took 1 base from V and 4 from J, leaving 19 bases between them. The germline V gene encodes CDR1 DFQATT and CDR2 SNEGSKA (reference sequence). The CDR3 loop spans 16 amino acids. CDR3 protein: CSARGLLSLISTEAFF. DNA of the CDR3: TGCAGTGCTAGAGGCCTATTGTCCTTGATTTCCACTGAAGCTTTCTTT.

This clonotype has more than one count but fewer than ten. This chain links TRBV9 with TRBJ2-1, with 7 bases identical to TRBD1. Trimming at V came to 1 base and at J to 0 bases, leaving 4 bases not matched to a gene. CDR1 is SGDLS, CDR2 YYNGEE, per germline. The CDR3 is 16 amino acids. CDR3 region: CASSVSGQASYNEQFF. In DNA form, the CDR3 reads TGTGCCAGCAGCGTATCAGGACAGGCCTCCTACAATGAGCAGTTCTTC.

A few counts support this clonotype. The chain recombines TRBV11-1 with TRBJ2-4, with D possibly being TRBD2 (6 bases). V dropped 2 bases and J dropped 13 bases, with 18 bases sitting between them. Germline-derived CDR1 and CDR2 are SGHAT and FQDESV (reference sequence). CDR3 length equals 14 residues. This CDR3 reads CASSLIEASGEQYF. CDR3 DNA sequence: TGTGCCAGCAGCTTAATAGAGGCTTCGGGGGAGCAGTACTTC.

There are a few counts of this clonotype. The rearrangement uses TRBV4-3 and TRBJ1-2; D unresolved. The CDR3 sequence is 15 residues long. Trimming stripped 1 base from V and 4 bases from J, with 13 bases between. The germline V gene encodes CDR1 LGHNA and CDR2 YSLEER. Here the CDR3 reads CASSQGWRVFYGYTF. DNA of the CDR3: TGCGCCAGCAGCCAAGGATGGCGGGTCTTCTATGGCTACACCTTC.

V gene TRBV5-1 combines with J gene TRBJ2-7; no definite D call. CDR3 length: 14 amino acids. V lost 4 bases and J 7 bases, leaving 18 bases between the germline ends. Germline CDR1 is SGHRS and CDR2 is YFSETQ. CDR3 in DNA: TGCGCCAGCAGCCCTGATCGGCGCTACAATGAGCAGTACTTC. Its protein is CASSPDRRYNEQYF.

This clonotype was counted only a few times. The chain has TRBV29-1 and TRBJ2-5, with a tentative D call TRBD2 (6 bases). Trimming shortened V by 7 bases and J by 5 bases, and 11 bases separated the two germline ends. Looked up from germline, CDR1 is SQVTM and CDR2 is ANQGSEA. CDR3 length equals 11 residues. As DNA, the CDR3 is TGCAGCGGGGCGGAGGGGGAGACCCAGTACTTC. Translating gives CSGAEGETQYF.

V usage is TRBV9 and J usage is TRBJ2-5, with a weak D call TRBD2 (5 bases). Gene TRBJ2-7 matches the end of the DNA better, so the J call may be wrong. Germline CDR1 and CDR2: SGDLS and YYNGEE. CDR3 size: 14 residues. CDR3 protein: CASSVASQPYEQYF. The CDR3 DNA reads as TGTGCCAGCAGCGTAGCTAGCCAGCCCTACGAGCAGTACTTC.

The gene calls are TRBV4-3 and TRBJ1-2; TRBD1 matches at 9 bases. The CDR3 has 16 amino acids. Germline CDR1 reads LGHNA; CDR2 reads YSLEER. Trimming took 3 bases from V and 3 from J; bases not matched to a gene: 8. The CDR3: CASSQSTGGADYGYTF. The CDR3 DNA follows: TGCGCCAGCAGCCAGAGTACAGGGGGCGCCGACTATGGCTACACCTTC.

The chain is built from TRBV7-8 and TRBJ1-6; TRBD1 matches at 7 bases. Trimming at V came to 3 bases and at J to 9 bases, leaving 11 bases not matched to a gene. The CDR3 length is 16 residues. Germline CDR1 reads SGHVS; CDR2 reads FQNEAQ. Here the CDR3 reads CASSLGGAGGGSPLHF. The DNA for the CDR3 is TGTGCCAGCAGCTTGGGCGGGGCAGGGGGAGGTTCACCCCTCCACTTT.

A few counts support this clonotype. CDR3 in DNA: TGCGCCAGCAGCCGAGGTATGCAGCGGAATGAAAAACTGTTTTTT. Residues: CASSRGMQRNEKLFF. The chain couples TRBV4-3 to TRBJ1-4; D gene ambiguous. The V and J ends lost 4 bases and 5 bases respectively, with 14 bases between them. CDR3 length: 15 amino acids. Germline lookup yields CDR1 LGHNA and CDR2 YSLEER.

CDR3 amino acids: CASIPGGFGSEAFF. CDR3 in DNA: TGTGCCAGCATACCGGGGGGATTTGGCTCTGAAGCTTTCTTT. J is TRBJ1-1 and V is TRBV12-3 or TRBV12-4; a possible D gene is TRBD1 (5 bases). The CDR3 sequence is 14 residues long. V shed 7 bases and J shed 6 bases, with 18 bases lying between them.

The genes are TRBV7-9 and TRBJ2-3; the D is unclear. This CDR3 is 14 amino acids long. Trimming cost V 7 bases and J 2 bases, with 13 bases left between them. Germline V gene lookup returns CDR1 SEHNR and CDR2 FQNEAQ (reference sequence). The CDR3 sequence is CASMVYKHTDTQYF. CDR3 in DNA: TGTGCCAGCATGGTATACAAACACACAGATACGCAGTATTTT.

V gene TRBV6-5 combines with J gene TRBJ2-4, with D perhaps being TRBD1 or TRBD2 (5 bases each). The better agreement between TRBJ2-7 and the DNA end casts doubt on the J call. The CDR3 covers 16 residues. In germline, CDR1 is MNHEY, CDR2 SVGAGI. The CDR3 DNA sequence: TGTGCCAGCAGTTACTCGATGGGACCGAGGACCTACGAGCAGTACTTC. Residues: CASSYSMGPRTYEQYF.

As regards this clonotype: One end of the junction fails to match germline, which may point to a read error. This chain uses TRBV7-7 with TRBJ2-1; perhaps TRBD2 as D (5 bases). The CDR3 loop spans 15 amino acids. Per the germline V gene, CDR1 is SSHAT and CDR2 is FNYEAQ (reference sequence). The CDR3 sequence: CASSRDYTPDNEQFF. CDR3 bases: TGTGCTAGCAGCCGAGACTATACCCCTGACAATGAGCAGTTCTTC.

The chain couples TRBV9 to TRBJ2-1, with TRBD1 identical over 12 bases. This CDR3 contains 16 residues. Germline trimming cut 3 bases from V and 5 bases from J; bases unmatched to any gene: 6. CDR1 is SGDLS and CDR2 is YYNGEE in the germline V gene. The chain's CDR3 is CASSAIGTGGNNEQFF. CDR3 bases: TGTGCCAGCAGCGCGATCGGGACAGGGGGCAACAATGAGCAGTTCTTC.

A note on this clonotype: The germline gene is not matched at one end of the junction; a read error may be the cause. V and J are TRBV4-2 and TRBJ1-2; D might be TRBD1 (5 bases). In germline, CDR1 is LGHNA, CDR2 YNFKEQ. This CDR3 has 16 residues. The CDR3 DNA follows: TGTGCCGGCAGCCAAGAGCTCATAGGGGTTAACTATGGCTACACCTTC. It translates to CAGSQELIGVNYGYTF.

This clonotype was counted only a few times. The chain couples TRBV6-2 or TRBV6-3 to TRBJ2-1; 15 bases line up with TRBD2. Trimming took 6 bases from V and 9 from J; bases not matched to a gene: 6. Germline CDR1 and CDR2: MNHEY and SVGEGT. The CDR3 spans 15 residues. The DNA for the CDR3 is TGTGCCAGCAGGCCGGGACTAGCGGGGGGTGGTGAGCAGTTCTTC. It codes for CASRPGLAGGGEQFF.

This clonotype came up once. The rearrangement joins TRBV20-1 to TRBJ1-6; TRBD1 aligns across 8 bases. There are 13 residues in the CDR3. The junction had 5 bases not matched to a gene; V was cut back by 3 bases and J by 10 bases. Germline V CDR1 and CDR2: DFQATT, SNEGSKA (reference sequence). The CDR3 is CSARRQGNSPLHF. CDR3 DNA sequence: TGCAGTGCTAGGAGACAGGGGAACTCACCCCTCCACTTT.

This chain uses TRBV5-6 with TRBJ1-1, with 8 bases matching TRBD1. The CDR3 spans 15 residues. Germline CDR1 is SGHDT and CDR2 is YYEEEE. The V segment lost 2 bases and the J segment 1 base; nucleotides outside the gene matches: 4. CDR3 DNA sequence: TGTGCCAGCAGCTTACAGACAGGGGCGAACACTGAAGCTTTCTTT. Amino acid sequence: CASSLQTGANTEAFF.

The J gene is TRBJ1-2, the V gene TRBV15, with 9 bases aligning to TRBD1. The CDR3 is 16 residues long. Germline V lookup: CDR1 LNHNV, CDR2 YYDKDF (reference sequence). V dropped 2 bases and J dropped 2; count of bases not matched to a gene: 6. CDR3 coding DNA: TGTGCCACCAGCAGACACCGAGGGACAGGGAACTATGGCTACACCTTC. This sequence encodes CATSRHRGTGNYGYTF. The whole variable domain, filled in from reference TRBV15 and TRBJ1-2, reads DAMVIQNPRYQVTQFGKPVTLSCSQTLNHNVMYWYQQKSSQAPKLLFHYYDKDFNNEADTPDNFQSRRPNTSFCFLDIRSPGLGDTAMYLCATSRHRGTGNYGYTFGSGTRLTVV.